Listed below are T cell receptor beta chains from one sample, sequenced in a study of spatial heterogeneity in lung cancer. TCRdb fed the 5' RACE reads into MiXCR, producing one record per CDR3 protein. The sample holds 40,000 to 50,000 distinct CDR3 sequences, about 7.4% seen once. The input for sequencing was PBMCs, taken at surgery. The receptors were sampled from a female donor with early-stage non-small cell lung cancer. Both conserved end residues are part of each CDR3. The D gene is left open where the match is weak. Expanded clones get a size class; other rows say once, few or many, or leave the size out.

TRBJ1-1 | TRBV21-1 | few | NA | CASSKNRGSNTEAFF | TGTGCCAGCAGCAAGAACAGGGGTTCCAACACTGAAGCTTTCTTT
TRBJ2-2 | TRBV29-1 | NA | TRBD1 | CSANPTGTGVTGELFF | TGCAGCGCCAACCCGACCGGGACAGGGGTCACCGGGGAGCTGTTTTTT
TRBJ1-6 | TRBV20-1 | many | NA | CSARDRTPHSPLHF | TGCAGTGCTAGAGATAGGACTCCCCATTCACCCCTCCACTTT
TRBJ2-5 | TRBV5-4 | many | TRBD2 | CASSWRLAGGPTLGETQYF | TGTGCCAGCAGCTGGAGGCTAGCGGGGGGACCCACCTTGGGAGAGACCCAGTACTTC
TRBJ2-7 | TRBV7-2 | many | TRBD2 | CASSTGLAGRTSYEQYF | TGTGCCAGCAGCACGGGACTAGCGGGGCGTACCTCCTACGAGCAGTACTTC
TRBJ1-6 | TRBV7-2 | many | NA | CASSLDVTSSYNSPLHF | TGTGCCAGCAGCTTAGATGTAACCAGCTCCTATAATTCACCCCTCCACTTT
TRBJ2-4 | TRBV27 | many | NA | CASSFGSSSKNIQYF | TGTGCCAGCAGTTTTGGAAGCAGTAGCAAAAACATTCAGTACTTC
TRBJ1-5 | TRBV15 | NA | NA | CATSSRGGYSNQPQHF | TGTGCCACCAGCAGCAGGGGAGGGTATAGCAATCAGCCCCAGCATTTT
TRBJ2-3 | TRBV4-3 | NA | TRBD2 | CASSQAAGPGDTQYF | TGCGCCAGCAGCCAAGCAGCGGGGCCGGGGGATACGCAGTATTTT
TRBJ1-6 | TRBV3-1 | NA | NA | CASSQEARVSPLHF | TGTGCCAGCAGCCAAGAGGCCAGGGTATCACCCCTCCACTTT
TRBJ2-7 | TRBV7-8 | many | NA | CASSLGHSYEQYF | TGTGCCAGCAGCTTAGGGCACTCCTACGAGCAGTACTTC
TRBJ1-6 | TRBV7-6 | NA | NA | CASSLGGSSYNSPLHF | TGTGCCAGCAGCTTAGGTGGGAGCTCCTATAATTCACCCCTCCACTTT
TRBJ1-2 | TRBV6-5 | few | TRBD1 | CASSRTGRANYGYTF | TGTGCCAGCAGCAGGACAGGGAGGGCTAACTATGGCTACACCTTC
TRBJ2-2 | TRBV30 | NA | TRBD1 | CALSPGQGTGELFF | TGTGCCTTATCTCCGGGACAGGGGACCGGGGAGCTGTTTTTT
TRBJ2-5 | TRBV7-9 | NA | TRBD2 | CARRGEGLAGQETQYF | TGTGCCAGAAGAGGGGAGGGACTAGCGGGACAAGAGACCCAGTACTTC
TRBJ2-1 | TRBV7-8 | NA | TRBD1 | CASSPHRGLFYNEQFF | TGTGCCAGCAGCCCCCACAGGGGGCTCTTTTACAATGAGCAGTTCTTC
TRBJ2-7 | TRBV5-1 | many | NA | CASSMTGSEQYF | TGCGCCAGCAGTATGACGGGATCCGAGCAGTACTTC
TRBJ1-2 | TRBV20-1 | NA | NA | CSARDSRWSGYTF | TGCAGTGCTAGAGATAGCCGATGGAGTGGCTACACCTTC
TRBJ1-5 | TRBV27 | few | NA | CASSSSLGGVSNQPQHF | TGTGCCAGCAGTTCATCCCTGGGCGGGGTTAGCAATCAGCCCCAGCATTTT
TRBJ2-7 | TRBV21-1 | NA | NA | CASSKALLVLCPPGLGYEQYF | TGTGCCAGCAGCAAAGCGCTTTTGGTGCTTTGTCCCCCAGGATTGGGCTACGAGCAGTACTTC
TRBJ2-7 | TRBV3-1 | many | NA | CASSQSHEQYF | TGTGCCAGCAGCCAATCCCACGAGCAGTACTTC
TRBJ2-5 | TRBV6-2/TRBV6-3 | NA | TRBD2 | CASTTTSGGQETQYF | TGTGCCAGCACCACGACTAGCGGGGGACAAGAGACCCAGTACTTC
TRBJ2-3 | TRBV14 | NA | NA | CASSLVQGSDTQYF | TGTGCCAGCAGCCTTGTGCAGGGTTCAGATACGCAGTATTTT
TRBJ1-2 | TRBV29-1 | many | NA | CSVPDPGYTF | TGCAGCGTCCCCGATCCAGGCTACACCTTC
TRBJ2-7 | TRBV6-2/TRBV6-3 | NA | NA | CASSYRDARYEQYF | TGTGCCAGCAGTTATCGGGACGCCAGGTACGAGCAGTACTTC
TRBJ2-7 | TRBV21-1 | few | NA | CASTLGQECYEQYF | TGTGCCAGCACCCTTGGACAGGAGTGTTACGAGCAGTACTTC
TRBJ2-1 | TRBV7-9 | many | TRBD1 | CASSPSDRAYNEQFF | TGTGCCAGCAGCCCCTCGGACAGGGCTTACAATGAGCAGTTCTTC
TRBJ1-2 | TRBV19 | NA | TRBD1 | CASSMIRTGSNYGYTF | TGTGCCAGTAGTATGATCAGGACAGGGTCTAACTATGGCTACACCTTC
TRBJ2-1 | TRBV15 | medium-sized | TRBD1 | CATSTGTGVEEQFF | TGTGCCACCAGCACGGGGACAGGGGTGGAGGAGCAGTTCTTC
TRBJ1-4 | TRBV29-1 | few | NA | CSVRSPEKLFF | TGCAGCGTTCGATCACCCGAAAAACTGTTTTTT
TRBJ2-7 | TRBV10-3 | NA | NA | CAIKDSGEQYF | TGTGCCATCAAGGACAGCGGCGAGCAGTACTTC
TRBJ2-2 | TRBV24-1 | few | TRBD1 | CATSDGTGHTGELFF | TGTGCCACCAGTGACGGGACAGGGCACACCGGGGAGCTGTTTTTT
TRBJ2-7 | TRBV11-2 | many | NA | CASSFLTARSYEQYF | TGTGCCAGCAGCTTCCTGACAGCGAGAAGCTACGAGCAGTACTTC
TRBJ2-3 | TRBV4-3 | few | NA | CASSQDPVGSTDTQYF | TGCGCCAGCAGCCAAGATCCGGTGGGGTCGACAGATACGCAGTATTTT
TRBJ2-1 | TRBV11-2 | many | NA | CASSLQGTIAGEQFF | TGTGCCAGCAGCCTGCAGGGGACTATTGCGGGTGAGCAGTTCTTC
TRBJ1-2 | TRBV18 | NA | TRBD1 | CASSLGQDRYGYTF | TGTGCCAGCTCACTCGGACAGGACCGCTATGGCTACACCTTC
TRBJ1-1 | TRBV19 | NA | TRBD1 | CASSIGLGQGSEAFF | TGTGCCAGTAGTATAGGCCTGGGACAGGGAAGCGAAGCTTTCTTT
TRBJ2-5 | TRBV4-2 | NA | TRBD2 | CASSPLAGGQETQYF | TGTGCCAGCAGCCCTCTAGCGGGGGGGCAAGAGACCCAGTACTTC
TRBJ2-1 | TRBV6-5 | NA | NA | CASSYPGDYNEQFF | TGTGCCAGCAGTTATCCGGGCGATTACAATGAGCAGTTCTTC
TRBJ2-7 | TRBV7-9 | NA | NA | CASSFKGFYEQYF | TGTGCCAGCAGCTTTAAGGGATTCTACGAGCAGTACTTC
TRBJ2-7 | TRBV6-5 | many | TRBD2 | CASSLLAGENEQYF | TGTGCCAGCAGTCTACTAGCGGGGGAGAACGAGCAGTACTTC
TRBJ2-1 | TRBV11-1 | many | NA | CASSLGLGTYNEQFF | TGTGCCAGCAGCTTAGGGCTAGGAACCTACAATGAGCAGTTCTTC
TRBJ1-1 | TRBV28 | many | NA | CASTGQLNTEAFF | TGTGCCAGCACGGGCCAGTTGAACACTGAAGCTTTCTTT
TRBJ2-5 | TRBV12-3/TRBV12-4 | few | NA | CASSPQEWETQYF | TGTGCCAGCAGCCCACAGGAATGGGAGACCCAGTACTTC
TRBJ1-1 | TRBV6-5 | few | NA | CASTSSAGLSTEAFF | TGTGCCAGCACTAGTTCAGCAGGGCTATCCACTGAAGCTTTCTTT
TRBJ1-5 | TRBV28 | few | NA | CASSFGDGASNQPQHF | TGTGCCAGCAGTTTCGGGGACGGAGCTAGCAATCAGCCCCAGCATTTT
TRBJ1-4 | TRBV7-9 | NA | NA | CASSLQAATNEKLFF | TGTGCCAGCAGCTTGCAGGCTGCAACTAATGAAAAACTGTTTTTT
TRBJ1-5 | TRBV3-1 | few | NA | CASSLNVQGNQPQHF | TGTGCCAGCAGCCTCAACGTGCAGGGAAATCAGCCCCAGCATTTT
TRBJ1-5 | TRBV21-1 | many | NA | CASGPGRGAGNSNQPQHF | TGTGCCAGCGGCCCGGGCAGGGGCGCGGGTAATAGCAATCAGCCCCAGCATTTT
TRBJ2-5 | TRBV9 | few | TRBD2 | CASSVRSGSSGGRETQYF | TGTGCCAGCAGCGTACGAAGCGGCTCTAGCGGGGGTAGGGAGACCCAGTACTTC
TRBJ2-1 | TRBV30 | NA | NA | CAWSVGGAGEAYNEQFF | TGTGCCTGGAGTGTTGGGGGGGCAGGGGAGGCCTACAATGAGCAGTTCTTC
TRBJ2-1 | TRBV5-1 | NA | NA | CASSLANRYNEQFF | TGCGCCAGCAGCTTGGCCAACAGGTACAATGAGCAGTTCTTC
TRBJ1-5 | TRBV5-8 | many | NA | CASSLWSNQPQHF | TGTGCCAGCAGCTTGTGGAGCAATCAGCCCCAGCATTTT